This TCR beta chain was captured by sequencing in a study of human T cells and chemical hapten exposure. Germline V lookup: CDR1 SEHNR, CDR2 FQNEAQ (reference sequence). This CDR3 has 15 amino acids. V shed 3 bases, J shed 1 base, and the junction held 2 bases outside the gene matches. The time point here: patch test 2, 6 weeks after DPC sensitization. As for treatment: therapeutic diphenylcyclopropenone sensitization with weekly scalp DPC. The table lists this clonotype with a few counts. A single record per CDR3 protein comes from TCRdb applying MiXCR to the RACE reads. This table holds 89,000 or so distinct CDR3 sequences, around 7% found once.

This specimen consisted of whole blood, obtained in connection with sensitization to the hapten diphenylcyclopropenone (DPC). The TCR sequence derives from a woman in her twenties or thirties with alopecia areata. Some clones in this sample may be carry-over from other donors' samples. This sequence joins TRBV7-9 and TRBJ2-3, with TRBD1 identical over 9 bases. The CDR3 spells CASSLGTGRTDTQYF. The CDR3 region has the DNA TGTGCCAGCAGCTTGGGGACAGGGCGCACAGATACGCAGTATTTT.